These 9 T cell receptor beta chains originate from one sample sequenced in a study of liver allograft versus peripheral blood T cells. The wider study: Graft-liver T cell receptor repertoires were compared against recipient peripheral blood repertoires.

TCRdb recomputed calls from the reads with MiXCR, one row per CDR3 protein. Of thousands of distinct CDR3 sequences in the sample, 15% to 20% were seen once. The receptors come from a human patient who had a liver transplant. Some T cells may have originated in the graft donor.

V is TRBV6-2 or TRBV6-3 and J is TRBJ1-2, with TRBD1 as a possible D gene (5 bases). The V gene's germline CDR1 is MNHEY and CDR2 SVGEGT. This CDR3 has 13 amino acids. Trimming shortened V by 5 bases and J by 8 bases, and 15 bases separated the two germline ends. The DNA for the CDR3 is TGTGCCAGCAGTACCCCGGGGGGGTTCGGCTACACCTTC. Its translation is CASSTPGGFGYTF.

Only a few counts were recorded for this clonotype. The rearrangement joins TRBV19 to TRBJ2-3; a possible D gene is TRBD1 (6 bases). Trimming took off 3 bases at V and 4 bases at J, with 11 bases between the two ends. CDR1 and CDR2 from the germline V gene are LNHDA and SQIVND (reference sequence). This CDR3 has 14 amino acids. CDR3 amino acids: CASSIPGAADTQYF. The CDR3 bases are TGTGCCAGTAGTATCCCAGGGGCGGCAGATACGCAGTATTTT. The complete variable domain, with remaining parts taken from reference TRBV19 and TRBJ2-3, reads DGGITQSPKYLFRKEGQNVTLSCEQNLNHDAMYWYRQDPGQGLRLIYYSQIVNDFQKGDIAEGYSVSREKKESFPLTVTSAQKNPTAFYLCASSIPGAADTQYFGPGTRLTVL.

The chain recombines TRBV11-2 with TRBJ1-6; D possibly corresponds to TRBD1 (6 bases). The CDR3 spans 23 residues. The germline V and J ends were trimmed by 1 base and 0 bases, with 28 bases remaining between them. CDR1 is SGHAT and CDR2 is FQNNGV in the germline V gene. As DNA, the CDR3 is TGTGCCAGCAGCTTAGCTGAGGGGGGCTTGCCGACTAGAGATAGCTCCTATAATTCACCCCTCCACTTT. Its protein is CASSLAEGGLPTRDSSYNSPLHF.

By sample share, this clonotype is medium-sized. The chain uses TRBV6-1 and TRBJ1-4, with D perhaps TRBD1 (5 bases). Looked up from germline, CDR1 is MNHNS and CDR2 is SASEGT. The CDR3 covers 16 residues. V shed 0 bases and J shed 3 bases, with 11 bases lying between them. DNA of the CDR3: TGTGCCAGCAGTGAAGCTTCGGGGGGATCTAATGAAAAACTGTTTTTT. Its translation is CASSEASGGSNEKLFF.

This clonotype was seen repeatedly, ten times or more. The chain joins TRBV19 to TRBJ1-1; maybe TRBD1 (5 bases). The CDR3 contains 13 residues. Per germline, CDR1 LNHDA and CDR2 SQIVND (reference sequence). V was clipped by 4 bases and J by 1 base, with 7 bases between them. The CDR3 coding sequence is TGTGCCAGTAGTAGTCAGGGGAACACTGAAGCTTTCTTT. Protein product: CASSSQGNTEAFF. The full variable domain, in which reference TRBV19 and TRBJ1-1 provide the parts outside the CDR3, is DGGITQSPKYLFRKEGQNVTLSCEQNLNHDAMYWYRQDPGQGLRLIYYSQIVNDFQKGDIAEGYSVSREKKESFPLTVTSAQKNPTAFYLCASSSQGNTEAFFGQGTRLTVV.

By sample share, this clonotype is medium-sized. The V call is TRBV6-2 or TRBV6-3, the J call TRBJ1-2; D unclear. This CDR3 is built from 15 residues. Germline V CDR1 and CDR2: MNHEY, SVGEGT. V gave up 5 bases and J gave up 1 base, with 14 bases separating them. The CDR3 DNA reads TGTGCCAGCAGTGCACACAGTGGGATTAACTATGGCTACACCTTC. Encoded protein: CASSAHSGINYGYTF.

J is TRBJ1-1 and V is TRBV30; D is undetermined. Looked up from germline, CDR1 is GTSNPN and CDR2 is SVGIG (reference sequence). The CDR3 contains 13 residues. The V gene lost 4 bases and the J gene lost 4 bases, with 13 bases spanning the gap. CDR3 sequence reads: CAWKRGRVTEAFF. DNA for the CDR3: TGTGCCTGGAAGAGAGGGAGGGTCACTGAAGCTTTCTTT.

DNA of the CDR3: TGTGCTAGTGGTTTTGAGGGGAACTATGGCTACACCTTC. Protein product: CASGFEGNYGYTF. The rearrangement links TRBV12-5 to TRBJ1-2; possible D gene TRBD1, 5 bases. Germline values: CDR1 LGHNT, CDR2 FRNRAP. This CDR3 spans 13 amino acids. Trimming left V 3 bases short and J 2 bases short, with 7 bases between.

This clonotype was seen a handful of times. The CDR3 sequence is CAWSWGLDQPQHF. The CDR3 DNA reads TGTGCCTGGAGTTGGGGATTAGATCAGCCCCAGCATTTT. The J gene is TRBJ1-5, the V gene TRBV30; D remains unclear. Trimming shortened V by 2 bases and J by 5 bases, and 10 bases separated the two germline ends. Germline CDR1 and CDR2: GTSNPN and SVGIG (reference sequence). The CDR3 loop spans 13 amino acids.